The 17 T cell receptor beta chains in this list originate from one sample, sequenced in a study of a mutant IDH1 vaccine in newly diagnosed glioma. Their recognized antigens are unknown. Generated by immunoSEQ multiplex PCR, the TCRdb table keeps only in-frame clones and is missing some. The data contain around 84,000 clones, 80% to 90% of them seen just once; the ten biggest clones take up about 5.7%. Stated time point: week 47, end of study. Topical imiquimod accompanied each vaccine dose, which consisted of 300 ug of mutant IDH1 20-mer peptide. The sequences come from PBMCs, collected from a glioma patient whose treatment included an IDH1 peptide vaccine. These receptors were collected from a man aged 40-49 years with glioma.

The CDR3 region has the DNA TGTGCCAGCAGCCCCGGGCCCGCGGATGGCTACACCTTC. Translated, it gives CASSPGPADGYTF. V usage is TRBV7-3 and J usage is TRBJ1-2; D is unclear. Germline assignment: CDR1 SGHTA and CDR2 FQGTGA. The CDR3 extends over 13 amino acids. Trimming took off 5 bases at V and 6 bases at J, with 13 bases between the two ends.

V is TRBV18 and J is TRBJ2-5; D is unresolved. The closer fit of TRBJ2-7 to the DNA end suggests the J call may be wrong. CDR1 KGHSH and CDR2 LQKENI come from the germline V gene. The length of the CDR3 is 14 residues. The CDR3, as DNA: TGTGCCAGCTCACCTGTCGGCAGCTCCTACGAGCAGTACTTC. Translated, it gives CASSPVGSSYEQYF.

J is TRBJ2-7 and V is TRBV6-5; 9 bases are a match to TRBD2. V lost 5 bases to trimming and J lost 3 bases; unmatched junction nucleotides: 5. Germline lookup yields CDR1 MNHEY and CDR2 SVGAGI. There are 14 residues in the CDR3. The CDR3 loop reads CASSPTSGDYEQYF. The DNA of the CDR3 is TGTGCCAGCAGTCCGACTAGCGGAGACTACGAGCAGTACTTC.

The chain recombines TRBV15 with TRBJ2-4, with a possible D match to TRBD2 (5 bases). The V end lost 3 bases, the J end lost 0 bases, and 12 bases lay between the germline ends. Germline V lookup: CDR1 LNHNV, CDR2 YYDKDF (reference sequence). The CDR3 loop spans 16 amino acids. Here the CDR3 DNA reads TGTGCCACCAGCAGTGGTCCAGGACTAGCCAAAAACATTCAGTACTTC. Its protein is CATSSGPGLAKNIQYF.

V and J are TRBV11-2 and TRBJ2-5; D may be TRBD1 or TRBD2 (6 bases each). The V end lost 6 bases, the J end lost 5 bases, and 19 bases lay between the germline ends. CDR1 is SGHAT and CDR2 is FQNNGV in the germline V gene. The CDR3 runs 15 residues. For the CDR3, the DNA is TGTGCCAGCAGTACACAGGGAGGAAAAGGGGAGACCCAGTACTTC. Translated: CASSTQGGKGETQYF. Filled out from reference TRBV11-2 and TRBJ2-5, the complete variable domain reads EAGVAQSPRYKIIEKRQSVAFWCNPISGHATLYWYQQILGQGPKLLIQFQNNGVVDDSQLPKDRFSAERLKGVDSTLKIQPAKLEDSAVYLCASSTQGGKGETQYFGPGTRLLVL.

The chain employs TRBV5-1 and TRBJ2-7, with TRBD1 matching 8 bases. The V and J ends lost 2 bases and 4 bases, in that order; junction bases with no gene match: 8. Per the germline V gene, CDR1 is SGHRS and CDR2 is YFSETQ. This CDR3 spans 15 amino acids. CDR3 amino acids: CASSFRSGGPYEQYF. In DNA, the CDR3 is TGCGCCAGCAGCTTCAGGTCAGGGGGCCCTTACGAGCAGTACTTC. The full variable domain, with the rest looked up from reference TRBV5-1 and TRBJ2-7, is KAGVTQTPRYLIKTRGQQVTLSCSPISGHRSVSWYQQTPGQGLQFLFEYFSETQRNKGNFPGRFSGRQFSNSRSEMNVSTLELGDSALYLCASSFRSGGPYEQYFGPGTRLTVT.

The chain couples TRBV2 to TRBJ2-1, with 8 bases identical to TRBD2. CDR1 and CDR2 from the germline V gene are SNHLY and FYNNEI. The CDR3 loop spans 16 amino acids. The V segment lost 10 bases and the J segment 4 bases; nucleotides outside the gene matches: 15. The CDR3 here is CATGSIRREGYNEQFF. DNA for the CDR3: TGTGCCACCGGTTCTATTCGCCGGGAGGGTTACAATGAGCAGTTCTTC.

This chain links TRBV18 with TRBJ1-2; 9 bases align to TRBD1. The V segment lost 8 bases and the J segment 6 bases; nucleotides outside the gene matches: 7. The CDR3 sequence is 13 residues long. Germline-derived CDR1 and CDR2 are KGHSH and LQKENI. The CDR3 sequence: CASPRTGADGYTF. CDR3 DNA sequence: TGTGCCAGCCCCCGGACAGGGGCCGATGGCTACACCTTC.

V is TRBV9 and J is TRBJ2-1; either TRBD1 or TRBD2 may supply D (5 bases each). With 5 bases removed from V and 0 bases from J, the gap between germline ends came to 12 bases. This CDR3 is 15 amino acids long. CDR1 and CDR2 (germline): SGDLS, YYNGEE. As DNA, the CDR3 is TGTGCCAGCAGTACCGGGGCAGTCTCCTACAATGAGCAGTTCTTC. Its protein product is CASSTGAVSYNEQFF.

The rearrangement links TRBV28 to TRBJ2-3; 10 nucleotides line up with TRBD2. Germline loops: CDR1 MDHEN, CDR2 SYDVKM. J lost 8 bases, V lost 7 bases, and 12 bases had no gene match. The CDR3 sequence is 15 residues long. This chain's CDR3 is CASIPSLAGVGTQYF. DNA of the CDR3: TGTGCCAGCATACCATCCCTAGCGGGAGTTGGTACGCAGTATTTT.

As for this clone: This sample also contains other DNA sequences that code for the same CDR3. V gene TRBV28 combines with J gene TRBJ1-2; D not resolved. Trimming pared 3 bases from V and 8 bases from J, leaving 7 bases between. The CDR3 extends over 11 amino acids. Germline values: CDR1 MDHEN, CDR2 SYDVKM. The DNA for the CDR3 is TGTGCCAGCAGTTTCTCGGGGGGCTACACCTTC. Translated, it gives CASSFSGGYTF.

This clone was picked up one time. The J gene is TRBJ2-3, the V gene TRBV6-5; D gene ambiguous. The CDR3 runs to 14 residues. Trimming took 8 bases from V and 5 from J, leaving 17 bases between them. CDR1 and CDR2 (germline): MNHEY, SVGAGI. DNA for the CDR3: TGTGCCAGCCGGCCGCGGACCCCAAAAGATACGCAGTATTTT. This translates into CASRPRTPKDTQYF.

The genes are TRBV6-1 and TRBJ2-3, with TRBD2 matching 10 bases. The CDR3 length is 15 residues. V lost 8 bases, J lost 4 bases, and 9 bases stayed unmatched. Germline V gene data show CDR1 as MNHNS and CDR2 as SASEGT. The CDR3: CASSPSGGLADTQYF. CDR3 nucleotide sequence: TGTGCCAGCTCCCCTAGCGGGGGACTCGCAGATACGCAGTATTTT.

The chain recombines TRBV5-1 with TRBJ2-1; TRBD1 matches at 7 bases. CDR3 size: 16 residues. The germline V gene encodes CDR1 SGHRS and CDR2 YFSETQ. J lost 7 bases, V lost 0 bases, and 10 bases had no gene match. CDR3 region: CASSLGTGALGNEQFF. Written as DNA, the CDR3 is TGCGCCAGCAGCTTGGGTACAGGGGCCTTAGGGAATGAGCAGTTCTTC. The variable domain in full, with the rest retrieved from reference TRBV5-1 and TRBJ2-1, is KAGVTQTPRYLIKTRGQQVTLSCSPISGHRSVSWYQQTPGQGLQFLFEYFSETQRNKGNFPGRFSGRQFSNSRSEMNVSTLELGDSALYLCASSLGTGALGNEQFFGPGTRLTVL.

This clone occurred once. J is TRBJ1-6 and V is TRBV5-1; TRBD1 aligns across 8 bases. The CDR3 extends over 15 amino acids. Germline trimming cut 4 bases from V and 10 bases from J; bases unmatched to any gene: 10. Germline CDR1 and CDR2: SGHRS and YFSETQ. DNA for the CDR3: TGCGCCAGCAGCATTGATGGACAGGGATGGTCACCCCTCCACTTT. Residues: CASSIDGQGWSPLHF.

This clone came up once. V and J are TRBV21-1 and TRBJ2-3; the listed D gene, TRBD1, was not tested against the DNA. TRBV21-1 is shown as a pseudogene. The CDR3 length is 17 residues. CDR3 sequence: CASSKVQTGVITDTQYF. CDR3 sequence (DNA): TGTGCCAGCAGCAAAGTGCAAACAGGGGTGATTACAGATACGCAGTATTTT.

This sequence joins TRBV11-2 and TRBJ2-1; TRBD1 matches 7 bases. V shed 4 bases and J 4 bases; nucleotides not matched to a gene: 13. The CDR3 length is 17 residues. CDR1 is SGHAT, CDR2 FQNNGV, per germline. CDR3 sequence: CASSSRTGPFQYNEQFF. The DNA for the CDR3 is TGTGCCAGCAGCTCACGGACAGGACCGTTCCAGTACAATGAGCAGTTCTTC.